This record concerns one T cell receptor beta chain sequence. The antigen remains unidentified. This record belongs to a study of T cell responses to AZD1222 COVID-19 vaccine. General study points: Regions left unmutated in variants are reportedly the target of nearly half of spike-specific TCRs. CD4 TCRs linked to vaccination spanned spike, dominating at 160-218 and 743-854. Donors were chiefly white British, with a greater number of females, and clonal diversity was perhaps underestimated.

TCRdb's table, derived via immunoSEQ multiplex PCR, lists solely in-frame clones and lacks some. In the table there are around 150,000 clones, 80% to 95% of which are singletons. This CDR3 is built from 15 residues. Germline assignment: CDR1 SGHRS and CDR2 YFSETQ. V was cut by 0 bases and J by 3 bases, with 13 bases left in between. The chain is built from TRBV5-1 and TRBJ2-7; D perhaps matches TRBD1 (6 bases). This specimen was peripheral blood, taken on day 0 of AZD1222 vaccination. The sequence was obtained from an adult in good health. The CDR3 loop reads CASSLAGIGGYEQYF. CDR3 bases: TGCGCCAGCAGCTTGGCCGGAATAGGGGGCTACGAGCAGTACTTC.